This T cell receptor (beta chain) was documented in a study of CD4 T cells in relation to SARS-CoV-2 and coronaviruses. Regarding the study as a whole: This crossreactivity analysis covered spike protein alone, no other viral proteins.

In its sample, this clone was seen a few times. Its matching antigen is unknown. Assay: immunoSEQ multiplex PCR; the TCRdb copy retains only in-frame clones and omits some. The table has around 28,000 clones, about three quarters seen once. This CDR3 contains 16 residues. The V gene lost 4 bases and the J gene lost 7 bases, with 20 bases spanning the gap. Germline lookup yields CDR1 LGHNA and CDR2 YSLEER. V usage is TRBV4-3 and J usage is TRBJ2-1; a weak D match, TRBD2 (7 bases). The sample comprised memory CD4+ T cells from PBMCs, cultured in vitro. This clonotype was obtained from an adult with COVID-19. The CDR3 protein is CASSPEGGLAENEQFF. The CDR3 DNA is TGCGCCAGCAGCCCCGAAGGGGGGCTAGCGGAGAATGAGCAGTTCTTC.